These 15 T cell receptor beta chains were sequenced from one sample in a study of regulatory T cells in long-lasting Graves disease. Building of the TCR beta libraries involved iRepertoire HTBI primers and Arm-PCR of CDR3 regions. TCRdb re-analysed the multiplex PCR reads in MiXCR, keeping a single row per CDR3 protein. The top ten clones hold 25% to 30% of a sample with 360,000 or so distinct CDR3 sequences, about a sixth of them seen once. Time point reported: newly diagnosed GD, antithyroid drugs for less than 3 months. Extracted PBMC RNA gave rise to the TCR library. A further study also used this sample, focusing on T cells in Graves' hyperthyroidism and ophthalmopathy.

The sequenced sample was peripheral blood mononuclear cells (PBMCs), obtained at new diagnosis, from a patient treated with antithyroid drugs. The receptor set was obtained from a man aged 35 to 55 with Graves disease.

This clonotype was seen ten or more times. J is TRBJ1-2 and V is TRBV12-3 or TRBV12-4; D might be TRBD1 (5 bases). The CDR3 runs to 15 residues. The V and J ends lost 2 bases and 3 bases respectively, with 13 bases between them. In DNA form, the CDR3 reads TGTGCCAGCAGTTTACGTCTCAGGGCCTACTATGGCTACACCTTC. Protein: CASSLRLRAYYGYTF.

This clonotype has at least ten counts. This sequence joins TRBV24-1 and TRBJ2-1, with 7 bases fitting TRBD2. V shed 5 bases and J 3 bases; nucleotides not matched to a gene: 6. This CDR3 spans 15 amino acids. Germline values: CDR1 KGHDR, CDR2 SFDVKD. The chain's CDR3 is CATSGKGRDYNEQFF. The CDR3 nucleotides are TGTGCCACCAGTGGTAAAGGGAGGGACTACAATGAGCAGTTCTTC.

This sequence joins TRBV20-1 and TRBJ2-5; 10 bases map to TRBD2. Germline CDR1 DFQATT, CDR2 SNEGSKA (reference sequence). This CDR3 comprises 16 residues. With 0 bases clipped from V and 0 bases from J, the junction kept 4 bases outside the gene matches. This CDR3 reads CSARDISGGYQETQYF. CDR3 bases: TGCAGTGCTAGAGATATTAGCGGGGGGTACCAAGAGACCCAGTACTTC.

This clonotype was observed at least ten times. The chain links TRBV12-3 or TRBV12-4 to TRBJ1-2; D not certain. This CDR3 is 16 amino acids long. Trimming took off 2 bases at V and 4 bases at J, with 17 bases between the two ends. CDR3 loop: CASSLPTTQSFYGYTF. CDR3 in DNA: TGTGCCAGCAGTTTACCAACCACACAGAGTTTCTATGGCTACACCTTC.

The table lists this clonotype with many counts. The rearrangement uses TRBV2 and TRBJ2-2; D is unresolved. V was cut by 7 bases and J by 3 bases, with 6 bases left in between. CDR1 SNHLY and CDR2 FYNNEI come from the germline V gene. The CDR3 extends over 12 amino acids. CDR3 in DNA: TGTGCCAGCAACGGGTACACCGGGGAGCTGTTTTTT. Protein product: CASNGYTGELFF. The variable domain in full, with the rest retrieved from reference TRBV2 and TRBJ2-2, is EPEVTQTPSHQVTQMGQEVILRCVPISNHLYFYWYRQILGQKVEFLVSFYNNEISEKSEIFDDQFSVERPDGSNFTLKIRSTKLEDSAMYFCASNGYTGELFFGEGSRLTVL.

This clonotype was seen many times. The chain recombines TRBV18 with TRBJ1-1, with no clear D. CDR1 KGHSH and CDR2 LQKENI come from the germline V gene. Deletions cut 2 bases from V and 11 bases from J, with 21 bases between. This CDR3 is 15 amino acids long. The chain's CDR3 is CASSPRPPVPQEAFF. The DNA for the CDR3 is TGTGCCAGCTCACCAAGACCACCAGTTCCTCAAGAGGCTTTCTTT.

The rearrangement joins TRBV20-1 to TRBJ2-7; 8 positions agree with TRBD2. The trim removed 0 bases at V and 3 bases at J, leaving 7 bases unmatched. The CDR3 length is 15 residues. CDR1 is DFQATT, CDR2 SNEGSKA, per germline (reference sequence). Here the CDR3 reads CSARDPAGAYYEQYF. The CDR3 nucleotides are TGCAGTGCTAGAGATCCAGCGGGGGCCTACTACGAGCAGTACTTC.

This clonotype showed up many times. The chain joins TRBV12-3 or TRBV12-4 to TRBJ2-7; D gene unclear. The CDR3 covers 12 residues. Trimming took off 6 bases at V and 1 base at J, with 7 bases between the two ends. Here the CDR3 reads CASSPDSYEQYF. CDR3 sequence (DNA): TGTGCCAGCAGCCCCGATTCCTACGAGCAGTACTTC.

This sequence joins TRBV18 and TRBJ1-4, with D unresolved. Trimming shortened V by 0 bases and J by 8 bases, and 10 bases separated the two germline ends. This CDR3 has 14 residues. CDR1 and CDR2 (germline): KGHSH, LQKENI. This CDR3 reads CASSPPSGGEKLFF. DNA of the CDR3: TGTGCCAGCTCACCACCGTCAGGAGGCGAAAAACTGTTTTTT.

This clonotype was observed a few times. The V call is TRBV25-1, the J call TRBJ2-7; D gene ambiguous. Germline V gene data show CDR1 as MGHDK and CDR2 as SYGVNS. The length of the CDR3 is 13 residues. V lost 6 bases, J lost 5 bases, and 14 bases lay in between. The CDR3 loop is CASRGRLPHEQYF. CDR3 sequence (DNA): TGTGCCAGCAGAGGACGGTTACCCCACGAGCAGTACTTC.

At least ten counts were recorded for this clonotype. V usage is TRBV13 and J usage is TRBJ2-7, with a tentative D call TRBD2 (7 bases). Trimming took 6 bases from V and 4 from J, leaving 16 bases between them. Per the germline V gene, CDR1 is PRHDT and CDR2 is FYEKMQ (reference sequence). The CDR3 contains 14 residues. The CDR3 nucleotides read TGTGCCAGCAGTGAGGGGGGGGCCGTTTACGAGCAGTACTTC. Its protein is CASSEGGAVYEQYF. Supplemented by reference TRBV13 and TRBJ2-7, the full variable domain reads AAGVIQSPRHLIKEKRETATLKCYPIPRHDTVYWYQQGPGQDPQFLISFYEKMQSDKGSIPDRFSAQQFSDYHSELNMSSLELGDSALYFCASSEGGAVYEQYFGPGTRLTVT.

This clonotype was detected many times. J is TRBJ2-1 and V is TRBV3-1; D is undetermined. V was trimmed by 3 bases and J by 9 bases, leaving 12 bases between them. The CDR3 length is 13 residues. Germline CDR1 reads LGHDT; CDR2 reads YNNKEL (reference sequence). The chain's CDR3 is CASSHALPGEQFF. CDR3 sequence (DNA): TGTGCCAGCAGCCACGCTCTGCCAGGTGAGCAGTTCTTC.

This clonotype was observed many times. The J gene is TRBJ1-1, the V gene TRBV12-3 or TRBV12-4; D remains ambiguous. This CDR3 has 14 amino acids. The V and J ends lost 8 bases and 6 bases respectively, with 19 bases between them. CDR3 loop: CASYPTTKAAEAFF. The CDR3 DNA is TGTGCCAGCTACCCCACGACAAAGGCAGCTGAAGCTTTCTTT.

A remark on this clonotype: A read error is the likely source, as a far larger clone sits one nucleotide away. The V gene is TRBV28, the J gene TRBJ2-3; 8 nucleotides align to TRBD1. The last part of the DNA fits TRBJ2-1 better; the J call may be wrong. The CDR3 runs to 16 residues. The germline gives CDR1 MDHEN, CDR2 SYDVKM. CDR3 in DNA: TGTGCCAGCAGGCCCGAATACGGACAGGGTCTATACGAGCAGTTCTTC. The encoded protein is CASRPEYGQGLYEQFF.

Regarding this clonotype: It is likely a read error: a sequence one base away is far more abundant. This sequence joins TRBV11-2 and TRBJ2-7; TRBD2 is a possible D gene (7 bases). The CDR3 is 14 amino acids. CDR1 and CDR2 from the germline V gene are SGHAT and FQNNGV. DNA of the CDR3: TGTGCCAGCACCGAGTGGGGGGGCCGGGAGACCCAGCACTTC. Protein product: CASTEWGGRETQHF.